Below, 31 T cell receptor beta chains from the same sample are listed, as sequenced in a study of metastatic and nonmetastatic thyroid tumors. There were no patients who had received any treatment before thyroid surgery. With MiXCR, TCRdb called clones anew from the PCR reads. The sample has under 100,000 clones; approximately 9% are singletons. Sequenced sample: blood. These receptors all stem from a female donor with papillary thyroid cancer or a benign thyroid nodule (not recorded which). Some clones in this sample may be carry-over from other donors' samples.

This clone was observed many times. The V and J genes are TRBV20-1 and TRBJ1-2; D not resolved. Between the trimmed V and J ends, which lost 6 bases and 4 bases, there was a span of 15 bases. The germline V gene has CDR1 DFQATT and CDR2 SNEGSKA (reference sequence). The CDR3 has 13 residues. CDR3 in amino acids: CSAVEEDLYGYTF. The CDR3, as DNA: TGCAGTGCCGTGGAGGAGGACCTCTATGGCTACACCTTC.

At least ten counts were recorded for this clone. The chain joins TRBV27 to TRBJ1-5; tentatively, D is TRBD1 (6 bases). Trimming pared 6 bases from V and 2 bases from J, leaving 14 bases between. Germline values: CDR1 MNHEY, CDR2 SMNVEV (reference sequence). The CDR3 is made up of 15 amino acids. The CDR3 protein is CASRLQGWRNQPQHF. The CDR3 bases are TGTGCCAGCAGGTTACAGGGTTGGCGCAATCAGCCCCAGCATTTT.

This clone was observed a handful of times. This may come from a read error, since a much larger clone is one base off. The chain joins TRBV7-2 to TRBJ1-1, with a weak D call TRBD1 (5 bases). This CDR3 region has 15 residues. CDR1 and CDR2 from the germline V gene are SGHTA and FQGNSA. Trimming took off 6 bases at V and 5 bases at J, with 19 bases between the two ends. The CDR3 nucleotides read TGTGCCAGCAGAGCACCCAGAGGGGCCCGGACTGAAGCTTTCTTT. Amino acid sequence: CASRAPRGARTEAFF. Drawing the rest from reference TRBV7-2 and TRBJ1-1, the complete variable domain is GAGVSQSPSNKVTEKGKDVELRCDPISGHTALYWYRQSLGQGLEFLIYFQGNSAPDKSGLPSDRFSAERTGGSVSTLTIQRTQQEDSAVYLCASRAPRGARTEAFFGQGTRLTVV.

At least ten counts were recorded for this clone. This chain links TRBV6-2 or TRBV6-3 with TRBJ2-4, with TRBD2 identical over 13 bases. This CDR3 contains 17 residues. V shed 4 bases, J shed 2 bases, and the junction held 5 bases outside the gene matches. The germline gives CDR1 MNHEY, CDR2 SVGEGT. The CDR3 sequence: CASSSRTSGGTKNIQYF. CDR3 bases: TGTGCCAGCAGTTCCCGGACTAGCGGGGGAACCAAAAACATTCAGTACTTC.

This clone was detected many times. The chain recombines TRBV11-2 with TRBJ2-1; 8 positions agree with TRBD2. V dropped 5 bases and J dropped 1; count of bases not matched to a gene: 4. Germline CDR1 SGHAT, CDR2 FQNNGV. The CDR3 extends over 15 amino acids. CDR3 loop: CASSAAGGSYNEQFF. The CDR3 DNA reads as TGTGCCAGCAGCGCTGCGGGGGGTTCCTACAATGAGCAGTTCTTC.

The chain employs TRBV7-3 and TRBJ2-1; tentative D call: TRBD1 (6 bases). From germline, CDR1 is SGHTA and CDR2 FQGTGA. The length of the CDR3 is 16 residues. Trimming stripped 0 bases from V and 8 bases from J, with 17 bases between. CDR3: CASSLTGTLLRDEQFF. The CDR3 region has the DNA TGTGCCAGCAGCTTAACCGGGACACTCCTGCGGGATGAGCAGTTCTTC.

This clone was recorded at least ten times. Other DNA sequences in this sample translate to the same CDR3. Here the CDR3 DNA reads TGTGCCAGCAGTTCCCCTGGACAGGGGGACGCCCAGCATTTT. Residues: CASSSPGQGDAQHF. The rearrangement joins TRBV12-3 or TRBV12-4 to TRBJ1-5; TRBD1 agrees at 10 bases. The CDR3 loop spans 14 amino acids. J gave up 11 bases and V 4 bases, and 8 bases lay outside the gene matches.

The sample holds many counts of this clone. The CDR3 DNA follows: TGCGCCAGCAGCCAAGAAGCGGGGGACCCCTATGGCTACACCTTC. Amino acids: CASSQEAGDPYGYTF. This rearrangement joins TRBV4-1 to TRBJ1-2, with TRBD1 as a possible D gene (5 bases). V was shortened by 0 bases and J by 4 bases, with 12 bases between the two germline ends. CDR1 and CDR2 (germline): MGHRA, YSYEKL. The CDR3 consists of 15 residues.

This clone was detected ten times or more. J is TRBJ2-1 and V is TRBV12-3 or TRBV12-4; D is uncertain. This CDR3 contains 15 residues. V shed 3 bases and J shed 0 bases, with 9 bases lying between them. The CDR3 is CASSLVKSSYNEQFF. The CDR3 DNA is TGTGCCAGCAGTTTGGTAAAGAGCTCCTACAATGAGCAGTTCTTC.

This clone was seen at least ten times. The chain carries TRBV6-1 and TRBJ2-7, with 8 nucleotides matching TRBD1. V was clipped by 3 bases and J by 7 bases; unmatched bases: 8. The CDR3 length is 14 residues. CDR1 is MNHNS and CDR2 is SASEGT in the germline V gene. The CDR3 DNA is TGTGCCAGCAGTGATAACAGGGGGATCTGGGAGCAGTACTTC. It yields the protein CASSDNRGIWEQYF.

The V and J genes are TRBV6-1 and TRBJ2-3; D is perhaps TRBD1 or TRBD2 (5 bases each). There are 14 residues in the CDR3. Per the germline V gene, CDR1 is MNHNS and CDR2 is SASEGT. The V end lost 8 bases, the J end lost 8 bases, and 20 bases lay between the germline ends. The DNA for the CDR3 is TGTGCCAGCTCTATCGTGGGGGAAGTCGGTACGCAGTATTTT. Its protein product is CASSIVGEVGTQYF.

A word on this clone: A read error is possible here, since a much larger clone lies one base away. The same CDR3 is also encoded by other DNA sequences in this sample. This chain joins TRBV3-1 and TRBJ2-3; 10 bases map to TRBD2. Germline V gene lookup returns CDR1 LGHDT and CDR2 YNNKEL (reference sequence). J gave up 2 bases and V 6 bases, and 8 bases lay outside the gene matches. The CDR3 runs 16 residues. As DNA, the CDR3 is TGTGCCAGCAGTCAGTGGCTAGCGGGGGACACAGATACGCAGTATTTT. Protein sequence: CASSQWLAGDTDTQYF.

A word on this clone: This may be a read error: a much more frequent sequence differs by one nucleotide. Distinct nucleotide sequences in the sample also encode this CDR3. The chain recombines TRBV14 with TRBJ1-2, with D perhaps matching TRBD1 (6 bases). There are 14 residues in the CDR3. The germline V and J ends were trimmed by 4 bases and 4 bases, with 13 bases remaining between them. The germline V gene has CDR1 SGHDN and CDR2 FVKESK. The CDR3: CASSPETGVYGYTF. CDR3 DNA: TGTGCCAGCAGCCCCGAGACAGGCGTCTATGGCTACACCTTC.

This chain uses TRBV9 with TRBJ2-1; TRBD2 aligns across 10 bases. The CDR3 sequence is 14 residues long. Per germline, CDR1 SGDLS and CDR2 YYNGEE. After removal of 3 bases from V and 12 bases from J, the junction contained 9 bases not matched to a gene. In nucleotides, the CDR3 is TGTGCCAGCAGCGGGGAGGCTAGCGGGGGTGGGCAGTTCTTC. It codes for CASSGEASGGGQFF.

This clone was detected ten times or more. The V call is TRBV7-9, the J call TRBJ2-1; TRBD1 is a possible D gene (5 bases). Germline V lookup: CDR1 SEHNR, CDR2 FQNEAQ (reference sequence). Trimming cost V 4 bases and J 6 bases, with 10 bases left between them. The length of the CDR3 is 13 residues. The CDR3: CASSSTAVNEQFF. DNA of the CDR3: TGTGCCAGCAGCTCGACAGCCGTCAATGAGCAGTTCTTC. The full variable domain, rest sourced from reference TRBV7-9 and TRBJ2-1, is DTGVSQNPRHKITKRGQNVTFRCDPISEHNRLYWYRQTLGQGPEFLTYFQNEAQLEKSRLLSDRFSAERPKGSFSTLEIQRTEQGDSAMYLCASSSTAVNEQFFGPGTRLTVL.

This clone was recorded a few times. The gene calls are TRBV3-1 and TRBJ1-2, with 10 bases aligning to TRBD1. With 4 bases clipped from V and 5 bases from J, the junction kept 1 base outside the gene matches. The CDR3 is 13 residues long. The germline gives CDR1 LGHDT, CDR2 YNNKEL (reference sequence). The DNA of the CDR3 is TGTGCCAGCAGCCGGGGACAGGGGTATGGCTACACCTTC. Its translation: CASSRGQGYGYTF. Variable domain in full (rest from reference TRBV3-1 and TRBJ1-2): DTAVSQTPKYLVTQMGNDKSIKCEQNLGHDTMYWYKQDSKKFLKIMFSYNNKELIINETVPNRFSPKSPDKAHLNLHINSLELGDSAVYFCASSRGQGYGYTFGSGTRLTVV.

Many counts were recorded for this clone. CDR3 region: CASSYHPQETQYF. Here the CDR3 DNA reads TGTGCCAGCAGTTACCATCCCCAGGAGACCCAGTACTTC. This chain joins TRBV6-5 and TRBJ2-5; D uncertain. V lost 2 bases and J lost 5, with 9 bases in between. CDR1 is MNHEY and CDR2 is SVGAGI in the germline V gene. CDR3 length equals 13 residues.

This clone was found many times. The V call is TRBV7-3, the J call TRBJ2-2; D gene unclear. CDR1 and CDR2 from the germline V gene are SGHTA and FQGTGA. Between the trimmed V and J ends, which lost 2 bases and 5 bases, there was a span of 3 bases. This CDR3 region has 12 residues. The DNA for the CDR3 is TGTGCCAGCAGCTTAGGTACCGGGGAGCTGTTTTTT. Protein product: CASSLGTGELFF.

This clone was found many times. The V and J genes are TRBV5-1 and TRBJ1-6, with D unclear. Germline V gene data show CDR1 as SGHRS and CDR2 as YFSETQ. There are 15 residues in the CDR3. The ends were cut back, 2 bases at V and 7 bases at J, with 13 bases in the middle. The CDR3 protein is CASSFTEAGNSPLHF. The CDR3 DNA reads as TGCGCCAGCAGCTTCACGGAGGCCGGGAATTCACCCCTCCACTTT.

Ten or more counts support this clone. The chain employs TRBV19 and TRBJ1-5; D is uncertain. CDR3 length: 12 amino acids. V was shortened by 3 bases and J by 4 bases, with 4 bases between the two germline ends. In germline, CDR1 is LNHDA, CDR2 SQIVND (reference sequence). DNA of the CDR3: TGTGCCAGTAGTATGTTAAATCAGCCCCAGCATTTT. Translating gives CASSMLNQPQHF.

This clone was seen many times. The V gene is TRBV11-3, the J gene TRBJ2-3; weak D call: TRBD2 (5 bases). V dropped 0 bases and J dropped 7 bases, with 11 bases sitting between them. The germline CDR1 and CDR2 sequences are SGHNT and YENEEA. The CDR3 length is 14 residues. As DNA, the CDR3 is TGTGCCAGCAGCTTAGACCACGGACTGAATACGCAGTATTTT. Its protein is CASSLDHGLNTQYF.

This clone was detected ten times or more. This chain joins TRBV28 and TRBJ2-7; TRBD2 might be the D (6 bases). This CDR3 contains 13 residues. Germline CDR1 and CDR2: MDHEN and SYDVKM. Trimming removed 3 bases from V and 2 bases from J, with 8 bases in between. The CDR3 here is CASSLRGPYEQYF. As DNA, the CDR3 is TGTGCCAGCAGTTTGCGGGGCCCCTACGAGCAGTACTTC.

This clone was seen many times. V usage is TRBV6-2 or TRBV6-3 and J usage is TRBJ2-7; tentatively, D is TRBD1 (6 bases). Trimming cost V 5 bases and J 0 bases, with 8 bases left between them. The CDR3 length is 13 residues. Germline CDR1 is MNHEY and CDR2 is SVGEGT. CDR3 amino acids: CASSRQVSYEQYF. CDR3 DNA sequence: TGTGCCAGCAGTCGACAGGTCTCCTACGAGCAGTACTTC.

This chain connects TRBV27 to TRBJ2-7, with D maybe TRBD2 (5 bases). Germline CDR1 is MNHEY and CDR2 is SMNVEV (reference sequence). V gave up 5 bases and J gave up 2 bases, with 13 bases separating them. The CDR3 runs 14 residues. This CDR3 reads CASSADAGAYEQYF. CDR3 in DNA: TGTGCCAGCAGTGCCGATGCCGGGGCCTACGAGCAGTACTTC.

This clone was detected many times. V usage is TRBV9 and J usage is TRBJ2-5, with D uncertain. V shed 6 bases and J shed 3 bases, with 6 bases lying between them. Germline CDR1 SGDLS, CDR2 YYNGEE. The CDR3 contains 11 residues. The CDR3 sequence: CASTGEETQYF. The CDR3 DNA follows: TGTGCCAGCACCGGAGAAGAGACCCAGTACTTC.

The table lists this clone with many counts. This chain uses TRBV11-2 with TRBJ1-4; D is undetermined. V shed 2 bases and J shed 4 bases, with 8 bases lying between them. This CDR3 is 14 amino acids long. CDR1 and CDR2 (germline): SGHAT, FQNNGV. CDR3 in amino acids: CASSLMGVNEKLFF. Here the CDR3 DNA reads TGTGCCAGCAGCTTAATGGGAGTTAATGAAAAACTGTTTTTT.

At least ten counts were recorded for this clone. The V and J genes are TRBV28 and TRBJ1-3, with D perhaps TRBD1 (6 bases). Germline assignment: CDR1 MDHEN and CDR2 SYDVKM. V lost 7 bases, J lost 8 bases, and 15 bases lay in between. CDR3 size: 13 residues. DNA of the CDR3: TGTGCCAGCATCCAAGGGGGGCGCGACACCATATATTTT. Its translation: CASIQGGRDTIYF.

This clone came up many times. The chain is built from TRBV3-1 and TRBJ2-5, with D perhaps matching TRBD1 or TRBD2 (6 bases each). Trimming left V 4 bases short and J 5 bases short, with 14 bases between. The CDR3 is 14 residues long. Per germline, CDR1 LGHDT and CDR2 YNNKEL (reference sequence). The CDR3 sequence: CASSPRDMVETQYF. The CDR3, as DNA: TGTGCCAGCAGCCCGCGGGACATGGTCGAGACCCAGTACTTC.

This clone appeared many times. This sequence joins TRBV5-1 and TRBJ2-2; D might be TRBD1 (6 bases). The germline V and J ends were trimmed by 4 bases and 3 bases, with 10 bases remaining between them. Germline V gene data show CDR1 as SGHRS and CDR2 as YFSETQ. This CDR3 spans 14 amino acids. CDR3 in amino acids: CASSRTEDTGELFF. Written as DNA, the CDR3 is TGCGCCAGCAGCCGGACAGAAGACACCGGGGAGCTGTTTTTT.

This chain's CDR3 is CASSWWGPNTEAFF. As DNA, the CDR3 is TGTGCCAGCAGCTGGTGGGGGCCGAACACTGAAGCTTTCTTT. The chain is built from TRBV7-2 and TRBJ1-1, with D perhaps TRBD1 (6 bases). The length of the CDR3 is 14 residues. V was clipped by 4 bases and J by 1 base, with 10 bases between them. CDR1 is SGHTA and CDR2 is FQGNSA in the germline V gene.

This clone was seen ten or more times. This chain links TRBV30 with TRBJ1-2, with TRBD1 matching 8 bases. V shed 2 bases, J shed 6 bases, and the junction held 5 bases outside the gene matches. Germline CDR1 and CDR2: GTSNPN and SVGIG (reference sequence). The CDR3 contains 13 residues. The CDR3 DNA reads TGTGCCTGGAGTCGTAGACAGGGGAATGGCTACACCTTC. Amino acid sequence: CAWSRRQGNGYTF.